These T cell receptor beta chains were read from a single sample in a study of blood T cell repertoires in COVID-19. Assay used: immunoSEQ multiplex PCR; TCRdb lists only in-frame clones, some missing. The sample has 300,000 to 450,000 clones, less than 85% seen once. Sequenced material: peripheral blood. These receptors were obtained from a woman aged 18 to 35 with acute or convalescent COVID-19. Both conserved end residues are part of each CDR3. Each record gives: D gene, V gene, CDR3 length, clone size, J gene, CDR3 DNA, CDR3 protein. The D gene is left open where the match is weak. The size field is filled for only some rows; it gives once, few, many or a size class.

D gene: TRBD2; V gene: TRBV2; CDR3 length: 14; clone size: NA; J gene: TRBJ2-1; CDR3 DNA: TGTGCCAGCAGTGGGAGCGGGGTGGCCAATGAGCAGTTCTTC; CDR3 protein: CASSGSGVANEQFF
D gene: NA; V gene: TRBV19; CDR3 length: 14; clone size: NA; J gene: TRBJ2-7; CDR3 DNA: TGTGCCAGTAGTCTGGGTGCGGGGACCATCGAGCAGTACTTC; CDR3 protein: CASSLGAGTIEQYF
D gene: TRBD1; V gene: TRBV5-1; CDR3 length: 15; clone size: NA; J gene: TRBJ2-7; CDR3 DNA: TGCGCCAGCAGCGGCGGGACAGGGGGCTCCTACGAGCAGTACTTC; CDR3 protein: CASSGGTGGSYEQYF
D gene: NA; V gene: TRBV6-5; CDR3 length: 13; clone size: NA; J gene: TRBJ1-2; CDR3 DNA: TGTGCCAGCATCTCCGGGGGGGGCCATGGCTACACCTTC; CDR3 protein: CASISGGGHGYTF
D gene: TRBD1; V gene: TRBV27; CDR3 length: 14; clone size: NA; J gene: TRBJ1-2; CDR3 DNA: TGTGCCAGCAGCGGGGGACAGCCCAACTATGGCTACACCTTC; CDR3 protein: CASSGGQPNYGYTF
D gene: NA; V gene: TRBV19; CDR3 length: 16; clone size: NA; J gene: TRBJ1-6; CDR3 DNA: TGTGCCAGTAGTATGTACAGGAGCTCCTATAATTCACCCCTCCACTTT; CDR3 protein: CASSMYRSSYNSPLHF
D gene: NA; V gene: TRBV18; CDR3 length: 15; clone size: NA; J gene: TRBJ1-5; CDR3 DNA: TGTGCCAGCTCACCACAACAGGGTAGCAATCAGCCCCAGCATTTT; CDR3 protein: CASSPQQGSNQPQHF
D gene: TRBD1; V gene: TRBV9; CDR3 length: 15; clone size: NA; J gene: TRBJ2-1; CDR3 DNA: TGTGCCAGCAGCGGGGGACAGGGCTCCTACAATGAGCAGTTCTTC; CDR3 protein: CASSGGQGSYNEQFF
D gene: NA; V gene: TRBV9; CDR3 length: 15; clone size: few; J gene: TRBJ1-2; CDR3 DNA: TGTGCCAGCAGCGGCGGGACGGCCGTTAACTATGGCTACACCTTC; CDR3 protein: CASSGGTAVNYGYTF
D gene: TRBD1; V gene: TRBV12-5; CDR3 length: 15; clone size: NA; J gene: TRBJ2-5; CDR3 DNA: TGTGCTAGTGGCCCGGGACAGGGGGCGGGAGAGACCCAGTACTTC; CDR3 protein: CASGPGQGAGETQYF
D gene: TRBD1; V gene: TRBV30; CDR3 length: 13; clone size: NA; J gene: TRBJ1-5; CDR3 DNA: TGTGCCTGGGGGACAGATAGGAATCAGCCCCAGCATTTT; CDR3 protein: CAWGTDRNQPQHF
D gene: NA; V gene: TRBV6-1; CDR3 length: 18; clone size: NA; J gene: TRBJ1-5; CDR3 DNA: TGTGCCAGCAGTGAAGCGCGGGTAGGGGACTATAGCAATCAGCCCCAGCATTTT; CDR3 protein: CASSEARVGDYSNQPQHF
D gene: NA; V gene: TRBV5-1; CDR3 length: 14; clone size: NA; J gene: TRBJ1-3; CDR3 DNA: TGCGCCAGCAGCTTGGCCGGTTCCGGAAACACCATATATTTT; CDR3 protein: CASSLAGSGNTIYF
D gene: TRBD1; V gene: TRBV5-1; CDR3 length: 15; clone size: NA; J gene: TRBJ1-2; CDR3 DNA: TGCGCCAGCAGCCCTGAGGACAGGGCAATCTATGGCTACACCTTC; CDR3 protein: CASSPEDRAIYGYTF
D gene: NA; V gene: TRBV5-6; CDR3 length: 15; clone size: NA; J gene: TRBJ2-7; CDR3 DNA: TGTGCCAGCAGCTTGAACGAGTTAGTTTACTACGAGCAGTACTTC; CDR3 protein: CASSLNELVYYEQYF
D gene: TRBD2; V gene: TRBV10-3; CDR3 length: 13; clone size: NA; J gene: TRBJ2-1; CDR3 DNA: TGTGCCACCTCGGGCGGGGGGGCCAATGAGCAGTTCTTC; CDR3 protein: CATSGGGANEQFF
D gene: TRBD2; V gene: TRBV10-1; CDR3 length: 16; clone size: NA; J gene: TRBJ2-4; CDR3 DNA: TGCGCCAGCAGTGAAACTAGCGGGAGTGGGGTGGACATTCAGTACTTC; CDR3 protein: CASSETSGSGVDIQYF
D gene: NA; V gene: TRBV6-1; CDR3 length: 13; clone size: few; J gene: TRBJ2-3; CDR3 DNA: TGTGCCAGCAGTGAAGTCGGGACAGATACGCAGTATTTT; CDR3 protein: CASSEVGTDTQYF
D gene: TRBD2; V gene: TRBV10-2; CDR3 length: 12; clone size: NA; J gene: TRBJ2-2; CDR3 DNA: TGCGCCAGCCGGGAGGGCCCCGGGGAGCTGTTTTTT; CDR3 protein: CASREGPGELFF
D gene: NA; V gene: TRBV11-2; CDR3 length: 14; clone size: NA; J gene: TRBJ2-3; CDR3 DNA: TGTGCCAGCAGCTTACGTGGGGGCGGAGATACGCAGTATTTT; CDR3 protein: CASSLRGGGDTQYF
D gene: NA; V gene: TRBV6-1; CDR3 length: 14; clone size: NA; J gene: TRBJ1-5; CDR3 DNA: TGTGCCAGCAGTGACGCACATAACAATCAGCCCCAGCATTTT; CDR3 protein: CASSDAHNNQPQHF
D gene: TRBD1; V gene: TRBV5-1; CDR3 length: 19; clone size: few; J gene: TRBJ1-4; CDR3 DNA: TGCGCCAGCAGCGCCCACCCCGGGACAGGGGCTGAGGTCGATGAAAAACTGTTTTTT; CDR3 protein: CASSAHPGTGAEVDEKLFF
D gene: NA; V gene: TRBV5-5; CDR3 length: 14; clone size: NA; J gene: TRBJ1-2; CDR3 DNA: TGTGCCAGCAGACCCAGGGAATTGGACTATGGCTACACCTTC; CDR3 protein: CASRPRELDYGYTF
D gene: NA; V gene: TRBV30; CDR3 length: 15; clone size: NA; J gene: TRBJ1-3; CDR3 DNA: TGTGCCTGGAGCCTAGACAGCAGCTCTGGAAACACCATATATTTT; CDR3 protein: CAWSLDSSSGNTIYF
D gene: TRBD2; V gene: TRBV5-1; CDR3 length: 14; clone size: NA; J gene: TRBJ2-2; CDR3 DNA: TGCGCCAGCCGACGGCTAGCGGACACCGGGGAGCTGTTTTTT; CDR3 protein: CASRRLADTGELFF
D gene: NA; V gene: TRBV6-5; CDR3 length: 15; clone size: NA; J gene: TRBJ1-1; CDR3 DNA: TGTGCCAGCGCGACAGGCTCCGGGCTATCGGCTGAAGCTTTCTTT; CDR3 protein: CASATGSGLSAEAFF
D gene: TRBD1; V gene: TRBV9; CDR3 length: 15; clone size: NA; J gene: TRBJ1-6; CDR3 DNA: TGTGCCAGCAGCAAACTGCAGGGGGGAAATTCACCCCTCCACTTT; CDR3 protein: CASSKLQGGNSPLHF
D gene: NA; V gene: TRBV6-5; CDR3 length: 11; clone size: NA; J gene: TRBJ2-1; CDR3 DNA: TGTGCCTACCGGGAGAACAATGAGCAGTTCTTC; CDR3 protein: CAYRENNEQFF
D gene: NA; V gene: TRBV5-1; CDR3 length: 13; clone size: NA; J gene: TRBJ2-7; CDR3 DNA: TGCGCCAGCAGATCCGGGAACAACCACGAGCAGTACTTC; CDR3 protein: CASRSGNNHEQYF
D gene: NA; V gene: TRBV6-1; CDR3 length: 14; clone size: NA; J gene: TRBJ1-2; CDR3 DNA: TGTGCCAGCAGTGAATCGGGGAGGGCTGGAGGCTACACCTTC; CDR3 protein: CASSESGRAGGYTF
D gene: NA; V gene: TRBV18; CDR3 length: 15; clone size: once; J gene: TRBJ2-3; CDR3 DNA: TGTGCCAGCTCACCACGGTTAACTAGCACAGATACGCAGTATTTT; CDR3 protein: CASSPRLTSTDTQYF
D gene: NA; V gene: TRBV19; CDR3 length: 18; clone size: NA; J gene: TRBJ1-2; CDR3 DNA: TGTGCCAGTAGTACCGCCACGTGGGGCTACTCAGATCGCGATGGCTACACCTTC; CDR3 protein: CASSTATWGYSDRDGYTF
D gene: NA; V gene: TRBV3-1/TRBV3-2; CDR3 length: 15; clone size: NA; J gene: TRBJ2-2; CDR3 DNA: TGTGCCAGCAGCCGGGAGACAGGGAACACCGGGGAGCTGTTTTTT; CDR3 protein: CASSRETGNTGELFF
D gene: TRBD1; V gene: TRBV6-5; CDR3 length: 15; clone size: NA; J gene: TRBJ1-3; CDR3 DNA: TGTGCCAGCAGTTATTCCCGGGACAGGGCAAACACCATATATTTT; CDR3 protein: CASSYSRDRANTIYF
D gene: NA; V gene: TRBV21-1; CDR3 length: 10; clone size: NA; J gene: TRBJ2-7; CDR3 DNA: TGTGCCAGCAACCAGTACGAGCAGTACTTC; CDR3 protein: CASNQYEQYF
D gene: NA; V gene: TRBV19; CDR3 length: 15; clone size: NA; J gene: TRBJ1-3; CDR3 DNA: TGTGCCAGTAGTATAGTACACAGCCCCGGTGGCACCATATATTTT; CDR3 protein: CASSIVHSPGGTIYF
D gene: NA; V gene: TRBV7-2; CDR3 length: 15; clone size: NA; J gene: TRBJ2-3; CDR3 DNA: TGTGCCAGCAGCTTCATTTTTGAGGGCACAGATACGCAGTATTTT; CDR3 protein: CASSFIFEGTDTQYF
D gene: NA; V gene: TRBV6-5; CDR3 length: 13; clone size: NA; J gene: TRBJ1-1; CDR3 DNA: TGTGCCAGCACGAGAGGGCGGAACACTGAAGCTTTCTTT; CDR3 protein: CASTRGRNTEAFF